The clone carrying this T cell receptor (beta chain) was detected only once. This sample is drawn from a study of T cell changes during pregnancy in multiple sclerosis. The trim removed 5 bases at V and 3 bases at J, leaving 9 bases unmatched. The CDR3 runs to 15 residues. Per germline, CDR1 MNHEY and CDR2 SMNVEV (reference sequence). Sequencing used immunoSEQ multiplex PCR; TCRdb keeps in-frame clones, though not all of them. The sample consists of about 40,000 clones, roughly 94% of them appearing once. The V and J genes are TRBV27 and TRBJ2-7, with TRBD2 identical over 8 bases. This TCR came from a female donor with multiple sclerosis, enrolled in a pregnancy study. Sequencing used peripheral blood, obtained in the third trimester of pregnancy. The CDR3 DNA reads TGTGCCAGCAGTCCTGGACTAGCAGAGTACTACGAGCAGTACTTC. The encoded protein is CASSPGLAEYYEQYF.